This paragraph covers one TCR beta chain sequence. This sample stems from a study of blood T cell repertoires in COVID-19. The CDR3 is 15 amino acids. Germline CDR1 MNHEY, CDR2 SMNVEV (reference sequence). The V end was cut by 6 bases, the J end by 4 bases, with 18 bases between. Using immunoSEQ multiplex PCR, the repertoire was profiled, and TCRdb retains in-frame clones only, with some absent. The repertoire consists of around 200,000 clones, with approximately 83% occurring once and the leading ten covering approximately 4.8%. This receptor was identified in a man aged 45-65 years with active or convalescent COVID-19. The chain carries TRBV27 and TRBJ1-1; D may be TRBD1 (6 bases). Sequenced material: peripheral blood. CDR3 DNA sequence: TGTGCCAGCAGGGGGCAGGGGATCCCTGGCACTGAAGCTTTCTTT. Translating gives CASRGQGIPGTEAFF.